This T cell receptor beta chain was identified during a study of shared clonotypes between healthy human individuals. In the study overall: Samples came from two female and a few male donors aged 18 to 49.

The length of the CDR3 is 15 residues. V was pared by 7 bases and J by 0 bases, with 14 bases between. Germline values: CDR1 MNHEY, CDR2 SMNVEV (reference sequence). Clones were read by immunoSEQ multiplex PCR, and TCRdb kept only the in-frame ones, dropping some. The repertoire includes more than 2,000,000 clones, approximately 93% of them detected once, and 0.39% sits in the top ten. A single count supports this clone. As yet, its antigen is unknown. Study-wide findings and caveats: The study found roughly 5% of naive CD4 clonotypes shared across a few donors. Large depth notwithstanding, sorted-subset sequencing proved incomplete by rarefaction.

The sequencing input was naive CD4+ T cells from PBMCs. Subset noted: CD45RA+ positively selected. The V call is TRBV27, the J call TRBJ2-3, with a tentative D call TRBD1 (5 bases). The sequence derives from a man between 18 and 35 years old in good health. Some clones in this sample may be carry-over from other donors' samples. CDR3 nucleotides: TGTGCCAGCACCAAAAGGGGCAGGAGCACAGATACGCAGTATTTT. Translation: CASTKRGRSTDTQYF.